One and the same sample provided the 27 T cell receptor beta chains below, sequenced in a study of OX40 agonist ivuxolimab in advanced cancers. Clones were read by immunoSEQ multiplex PCR, and TCRdb kept only the in-frame ones, dropping some. The table shows some 12,000 clones, with around four fifths occurring only once. Here the sequenced sample was CD4+ or CD8+ T cells sorted from blood, taken in a trial of the OX40 agonist ivuxolimab. Receptors originate from an adult with an advanced solid tumor such as melanoma, head and neck, liver or kidney cancer.

The CDR3 DNA reads TGCGCCAGCAGCCCATATGACAGGGGCTACGAGCAGTACTTC. Its protein product is CASSPYDRGYEQYF. This chain links TRBV4-1 with TRBJ2-7; 8 bases agree with TRBD1. V lost 4 bases and J lost 3; bases outside the gene matches: 5. Germline assignment: CDR1 MGHRA and CDR2 YSYEKL. CDR3 length equals 14 residues.

This chain uses TRBV13 with TRBJ2-1; 11 bases are shared with TRBD2. The CDR3 spans 15 residues. Trimming at V came to 5 bases and at J to 4 bases, leaving 4 bases not matched to a gene. CDR1 and CDR2 (germline): PRHDT, FYEKMQ (reference sequence). The CDR3 protein is CASSVRLAGYNEQFF. The CDR3 nucleotides are TGTGCCAGCAGCGTACGACTAGCGGGGTACAATGAGCAGTTCTTC.

This clone was seen a few times. J is TRBJ2-3 and V is TRBV7-6, with D perhaps matching TRBD1 (5 bases). CDR3 length equals 14 residues. Trimming took 1 base from V and 1 from J, leaving 6 bases between them. Germline V gene data show CDR1 as SGHVS and CDR2 as FNYEAQ. The CDR3 bases are TGTGCCAGCAGCTTAGTAGGGGGCACAGATACGCAGTATTTT. This gives the protein CASSLVGGTDTQYF.

V and J are TRBV6-5 and TRBJ2-5, with D unclear. Germline V gives CDR1 MNHEY, CDR2 SVGAGI. V lost 5 bases to trimming and J lost 3 bases, with 13 bases between them. The CDR3 is 14 amino acids. As DNA, the CDR3 is TGTGCCAGCAGTCACGACATAGGCGAAGAGACCCAGTACTTC. Amino acids: CASSHDIGEETQYF.

This chain uses TRBV9 with TRBJ2-1, with D maybe TRBD2 (6 bases). The CDR3 extends over 15 amino acids. Germline CDR1 reads SGDLS; CDR2 reads YYNGEE. Trimming shortened V by 0 bases and J by 4 bases, and 11 bases separated the two germline ends. The DNA for the CDR3 is TGTGCCAGCAGCGTAGGGAGGGGACCTTACAATGAGCAGTTCTTC. Protein: CASSVGRGPYNEQFF.

Points on this clone: The junction differs from germline at one of its ends, possibly a read error. The V gene is TRBV7-7, the J gene TRBJ2-2; no clear D. The CDR3 runs to 14 residues. CDR1 SSHAT and CDR2 FNYEAQ come from the germline V gene (reference sequence). CDR3 in DNA: TGTGCTAGCAGCCCTTTCGACAACACCGGGGAGCTGTTTTTT. It codes for CASSPFDNTGELFF. Supplemented by reference TRBV7-7 and TRBJ2-2, the full variable domain reads GAGVSQSPRYKVTKRGQDVTLRCDPISSHATLYWYQQALGQGPEFLTYFNYEAQPDKSGLPSDRFSAERPEGSISTLTIQRTEQRDSAMYRCASSPFDNTGELFFGEGSRLTVL.

The J gene is TRBJ2-7, the V gene TRBV6-6; 8 bases match TRBD2. The CDR3 loop spans 14 amino acids. The ends lost 5 bases at V and 5 bases at J; junction bases unmatched: 8. The germline gives CDR1 MNHNY, CDR2 SVGAGI (reference sequence). This chain's CDR3 is CASSRSGRVDEQYF. CDR3 DNA: TGTGCCAGCAGTCGCAGCGGGAGAGTCGACGAGCAGTACTTC.

The chain is built from TRBV28 and TRBJ2-5, with D perhaps matching TRBD1 (5 bases). V was clipped by 1 base and J by 4 bases, with 13 bases between them. The CDR3 totals 15 residues. The germline V gene encodes CDR1 MDHEN and CDR2 SYDVKM. CDR3 sequence: CASSLLTRRGETQYF. The DNA for the CDR3 is TGTGCCAGCAGTTTATTAACAAGAAGGGGAGAGACCCAGTACTTC. Variable domain in full (rest from reference TRBV28 and TRBJ2-5): DVKVTQSSRYLVKRTGEKVFLECVQDMDHENMFWYRQDPGLGLRLIYFSYDVKMKEKGDIPEGYSVSREKKERFSLILESASTNQTSMYLCASSLLTRRGETQYFGPGTRLLVL.

The chain recombines TRBV6-6 with TRBJ1-1; TRBD1 is a possible D gene (5 bases). Trimming removed 6 bases from V and 3 bases from J, with 14 bases in between. In germline, CDR1 is MNHNY, CDR2 SVGAGI (reference sequence). This CDR3 contains 14 residues. CDR3 sequence: CASRNPWGDTEAFF. Written as DNA, the CDR3 is TGTGCCAGCAGAAACCCCTGGGGGGACACTGAAGCTTTCTTT.

The rearrangement links TRBV5-4 to TRBJ1-5; 7 nucleotides match TRBD1. The V segment lost 4 bases and the J segment 7 bases; nucleotides outside the gene matches: 11. From germline, CDR1 is SGHNT and CDR2 YYREEE (reference sequence). CDR3 length: 15 residues. CDR3 DNA: TGTGCCAGCAGCCCTCGACAGGGAGCAGTACAGCCCCAGCATTTT. Its protein product is CASSPRQGAVQPQHF.

J is TRBJ1-1 and V is TRBV7-8, with TRBD1 as a possible D gene (5 bases). The CDR3 sequence is 16 residues long. The germline V gene encodes CDR1 SGHVS and CDR2 FQNEAQ. Trimming pared 3 bases from V and 4 bases from J, leaving 18 bases between. CDR3: CASSFLTGDAGTEAFF. For the CDR3, the DNA is TGTGCCAGCAGCTTTCTTACGGGGGACGCGGGCACTGAAGCTTTCTTT.

The chain is built from TRBV7-8 and TRBJ2-7; no firm D call. The CDR3 has 13 residues. V was clipped by 1 base and J by 2 bases, with 6 bases between them. Per the germline V gene, CDR1 is SGHVS and CDR2 is FQNEAQ. The CDR3 spells CASSLDIAYEQYF. The CDR3 DNA follows: TGTGCCAGCAGCTTAGATATAGCCTACGAGCAGTACTTC.

This clone was seen a single time. The V gene is TRBV1, the J gene TRBJ1-3; the table gives TRBD1 as D, unverified against the DNA. TRBV1 is a documented pseudogene. CDR3 size: 17 residues. For the CDR3, the DNA is TGCACCAGCAGCCCATCACAGGGGTTGGCCTCTGGAAACACCATATATTTT. It yields the protein CTSSPSQGLASGNTIYF.

This chain connects TRBV11-1 to TRBJ2-7; 7 bases line up with TRBD1. The CDR3 spans 14 residues. CDR1 and CDR2 from the germline V gene are SGHAT and FQDESV (reference sequence). After removal of 1 base from V and 2 bases from J, the junction contained 2 bases not matched to a gene. CDR3 residues: CASSLGTGAYEQYF. In DNA, the CDR3 is TGTGCCAGCAGCTTAGGAACAGGGGCCTACGAGCAGTACTTC.

The rearrangement uses TRBV27 and TRBJ2-1; 7 bases are a match to TRBD1. The CDR3 spans 15 residues. With 5 bases clipped from V and 3 bases from J, the junction kept 7 bases outside the gene matches. The germline V gene encodes CDR1 MNHEY and CDR2 SMNVEV (reference sequence). The CDR3 loop is CASSLWGTDYNEQFF. The CDR3 bases are TGTGCCAGCAGTCTATGGGGGACAGACTACAATGAGCAGTTCTTC.

The V gene is TRBV9, the J gene TRBJ2-3; D may match TRBD1 or TRBD2 (5 bases each). With 4 bases removed from V and 4 bases from J, the gap between germline ends came to 13 bases. This CDR3 is built from 14 residues. Germline V CDR1 and CDR2: SGDLS, YYNGEE. In DNA, the CDR3 is TGTGCCAGCAGCACTCTCGGGACCCCAGATACGCAGTATTTT. Protein sequence: CASSTLGTPDTQYF.

The sample holds one count of this clone. V usage is TRBV27 and J usage is TRBJ2-5; D call uncertain. The CDR3 length is 13 residues. The germline V and J ends were trimmed by 6 bases and 2 bases, with 10 bases remaining between them. In germline, CDR1 is MNHEY, CDR2 SMNVEV (reference sequence). As DNA, the CDR3 is TGTGCCAGCAGATCCATCGGACAAGAGACCCAGTACTTC. Translation gives CASRSIGQETQYF.

V and J are TRBV5-5 and TRBJ2-7; D not certain. Germline CDR1 reads SGHKS; CDR2 reads YYEKEE (reference sequence). The length of the CDR3 is 14 residues. Trimming removed 6 bases at V and 0 bases at J, with 13 bases between. DNA for the CDR3: TGTGCCAGCATCCGAAAGGACGCCTCCTACGAGCAGTACTTC. This gives the protein CASIRKDASYEQYF.

This clone has just one count. The chain couples TRBV6-1 to TRBJ2-7; a possible D gene is TRBD1 (6 bases). V lost 9 bases to trimming and J lost 5 bases, with 20 bases between them. CDR3 size: 14 residues. The germline gives CDR1 MNHNS, CDR2 SASEGT. Here the CDR3 reads CASQPRGRGHEQYF. The CDR3 DNA sequence: TGTGCCAGTCAACCGAGGGGCAGGGGCCACGAGCAGTACTTC.

This clone was seen a few times. This rearrangement joins TRBV30 to TRBJ1-1; D not certain. The CDR3 spans 15 residues. CDR1 and CDR2 from the germline V gene are GTSNPN and SVGIG (reference sequence). The germline V and J ends were trimmed by 2 bases and 1 base, with 14 bases remaining between them. The CDR3, as DNA: TGTGCCTGGAGTTACTCCATGGGGTCGAACACTGAAGCTTTCTTT. As protein: CAWSYSMGSNTEAFF.

The chain links TRBV27 to TRBJ2-7, with 8 bases aligning to TRBD2. CDR1 and CDR2 (germline): MNHEY, SMNVEV (reference sequence). Unmatched junction bases numbered 8, after V lost 4 bases and J lost 3 bases. The CDR3 is made up of 15 amino acids. CDR3 protein: CASSSGGGSLYEQYF. The DNA for the CDR3 is TGTGCCAGCAGTTCGGGGGGGGGCAGCCTCTACGAGCAGTACTTC.

The chain joins TRBV6-6 to TRBJ2-7; TRBD1 is a possible D gene (5 bases). V dropped 6 bases and J dropped 6 bases, with 9 bases sitting between them. Germline CDR1 is MNHNY and CDR2 is SVGAGI (reference sequence). The CDR3 length is 11 residues. CDR3 residues: CASSDSGEQYF. The DNA of the CDR3 is TGTGCCAGCAGCGACAGTGGCGAGCAGTACTTC.

The V gene is TRBV5-4, the J gene TRBJ2-7; D may be TRBD1 or TRBD2 (6 bases each). CDR1 is SGHNT and CDR2 is YYREEE in the germline V gene (reference sequence). Trimming took off 5 bases at V and 5 bases at J, with 14 bases between the two ends. The CDR3 contains 13 residues. Here the CDR3 reads CASRLQGGNEQYF. CDR3 nucleotides: TGTGCCAGCAGGTTACAGGGAGGAAACGAGCAGTACTTC. The variable domain in full, with the rest retrieved from reference TRBV5-4 and TRBJ2-7, is ETGVTQSPTHLIKTRGQQVTLRCSSQSGHNTVSWYQQALGQGPQFIFQYYREEENGRGNFPPRFSGLQFPNYSSELNVNALELDDSALYLCASRLQGGNEQYFGPGTRLTVT.

This sequence joins TRBV2 and TRBJ2-1, with a possible D match to TRBD1 (5 bases). CDR1 SNHLY and CDR2 FYNNEI come from the germline V gene. This CDR3 comprises 14 residues. V lost 10 bases, J lost 6 bases, and 19 bases lay in between. The CDR3 DNA reads TGTGCCACCCCAGAACCCACCAGGGCCAATGAGCAGTTCTTC. It is translated as CATPEPTRANEQFF.

The chain uses TRBV28 and TRBJ2-3, with 16 bases aligning to TRBD2. V dropped 6 bases and J dropped 5; count of bases not matched to a gene: 8. The CDR3 spans 17 residues. The germline gives CDR1 MDHEN, CDR2 SYDVKM. The CDR3 spells CASSLGLAGGPGDTQYF. The CDR3 DNA reads TGTGCCAGCAGCTTGGGACTAGCGGGAGGGCCGGGAGATACGCAGTATTTT.

The chain couples TRBV27 to TRBJ2-2; D uncertain. In germline, CDR1 is MNHEY, CDR2 SMNVEV (reference sequence). The CDR3 covers 14 residues. Trimming shortened V by 2 bases and J by 4 bases, and 8 bases separated the two germline ends. CDR3: CASSLVSPTGELFF. CDR3 sequence (DNA): TGTGCCAGCAGTTTAGTCAGTCCCACCGGGGAGCTGTTTTTT.

This chain joins TRBV28 and TRBJ1-6; 7 bases line up with TRBD1. CDR1 is MDHEN, CDR2 SYDVKM, per germline. V shed 6 bases and J 7 bases; nucleotides not matched to a gene: 12. CDR3 length equals 16 residues. The CDR3 reads CASSLTGSLGNSPLHF. CDR3 nucleotide sequence: TGTGCCAGCAGCCTGACAGGGTCCCTAGGGAATTCACCCCTCCACTTT.